Listed here is a single TCR beta chain. Its antigen is currently unknown. The record originates from a study of cytomegalovirus exposure and HLA in healthy donors. Whole-study findings and limits: TCR beta chains numbering about 160 were designated cytomegalovirus-associated. Compared with the roughly 700-donor mean, an Asian-associated ancestry cluster reportedly had fewer N-insertions, according to a later analysis.

A multiplex PCR was run with 60 Vbeta primers and 13 Jbeta primers. Repertoires were generated with immunoSEQ multiplex PCR, while TCRdb's copy carries only in-frame clones and drops some. The sample consists of about 160,000 clones, approximately 81% of them appearing once. The CDR3 is made up of 15 amino acids. The V gene lost 5 bases and the J gene lost 2 bases, with 17 bases spanning the gap. Donors were ostensibly healthy at sampling, although undocumented immune exposures were probable. The sequenced material came from PBMCs. The sequence came from a man aged 18 to 29 in good health and CMV-seropositive. The chain is built from TRBV5-3 and TRBJ2-7; TRBD2 is a possible D gene (6 bases). TRBV5-3 is an open reading frame whose function is uncertain. The CDR3 protein is CARRPRGYLAYEQYF. For the CDR3, the DNA is TGTGCCAGAAGGCCGCGGGGCTACCTCGCCTACGAGCAGTACTTC.